This T cell receptor (beta chain) was observed in a study of blood T cell repertoires in COVID-19. On the study more broadly: Whether acute or convalescent, the COVID-19 samples came from the United States, Italy and Spain. T cells, B-cell-depleted T cells, or PBMCs provided the cDNA or gDNA that served as material.

Per the germline V gene, CDR1 is SGDLS and CDR2 is YYNGEE. V was cut by 3 bases and J by 4 bases, with 10 bases left in between. The CDR3 length is 13 residues. Under the authors' procedure: Reference gene primers were amplified, and this amplification served to estimate nucleated cell counts. TCRdb's copy holds only in-frame clones and misses some; the assay was immunoSEQ multiplex PCR. The V and J calls and the clone size are those of that table, but D and trimming were determined from the DNA. In the table there are approximately 59,000 clones, about 83% of which are singletons. Sequencing was done on a sample of peripheral blood. The TCR comes from an elderly woman with acute or convalescent COVID-19. The chain employs TRBV9 and TRBJ1-1; D is unresolved. The CDR3 spells CASSGGRATEAFF. DNA of the CDR3: TGTGCCAGCAGCGGCGGTCGAGCCACTGAAGCTTTCTTT.